The 8 T cell receptor beta chains reported below all come from one sample, sequenced in a study of T cells after yellow fever vaccination. In TCRdb, the 5' RACE reads were re-called with MiXCR into one record per CDR3 protein. The table has some 63,000 distinct CDR3 sequences, 6.5% to 8% seen once. Sequenced material: CD8+ T cells sorted from PBMCs, taken 15 days after the yellow fever booster vaccination. The receptors shown here come from a man aged 25-45 years who received the YFV17D yellow fever vaccine.

In this sample, this clonotype turned up many times. This chain uses TRBV27 with TRBJ2-7; D unclear. The CDR3 is 11 amino acids. Germline V gene lookup returns CDR1 MNHEY and CDR2 SMNVEV (reference sequence). Deletions cut 5 bases from V and 4 bases from J, with 6 bases between. The CDR3 here is CASSDLYEQYF. The DNA for the CDR3 is TGTGCCAGCAGTGACTTATACGAGCAGTACTTC.

This clonotype was recorded many times. The genes are TRBV25-1 and TRBJ2-7, with D maybe TRBD1 (6 bases). Trimming pared 4 bases from V and 1 base from J, leaving 14 bases between. The CDR3 has 15 amino acids. Germline loops: CDR1 MGHDK, CDR2 SYGVNS. This CDR3 is CASSGGHVLSYEQYF. The CDR3 DNA reads TGTGCCAGCAGTGGGGGACACGTTCTATCCTACGAGCAGTACTTC.

This clonotype was counted many times. The CDR3 loop reads CASSLPSGRDLIEQYF. For the CDR3, the DNA is TGTGCCAGCAGCTTACCTAGCGGGAGGGACCTAATCGAGCAGTACTTC. The V gene is TRBV5-6, the J gene TRBJ2-7; 12 positions agree with TRBD2. This CDR3 comprises 16 residues. Trimming at V came to 2 bases and at J to 6 bases, leaving 9 bases not matched to a gene. Germline CDR1 reads SGHDT; CDR2 reads YYEEEE.

Ten or more counts support this clonotype. The chain recombines TRBV12-3 or TRBV12-4 with TRBJ2-7; no firm D call. V gave up 9 bases and J gave up 1 base, with 10 bases separating them. The length of the CDR3 is 12 residues. The CDR3 protein is CASQDGSYEQYF. DNA of the CDR3: TGTGCCAGTCAGGACGGGTCCTACGAGCAGTACTTC.

This clonotype was counted at least ten times. CDR3 region: CASSLAATTLPFQETQYF. The DNA of the CDR3 is TGTGCCAGCAGCTTAGCAGCGACTACCTTGCCATTTCAAGAGACCCAGTACTTC. The chain is built from TRBV7-7 and TRBJ2-5; TRBD2 is a possible D gene (5 bases). CDR3 length equals 18 residues. The V and J ends lost 0 bases and 2 bases respectively, with 19 bases between them. Germline values: CDR1 SSHAT, CDR2 FNYEAQ (reference sequence). The full variable domain, completed using reference TRBV7-7 and TRBJ2-5, is GAGVSQSPRYKVTKRGQDVTLRCDPISSHATLYWYQQALGQGPEFLTYFNYEAQPDKSGLPSDRFSAERPEGSISTLTIQRTEQRDSAMYRCASSLAATTLPFQETQYFGPGTRLLVL.

This clonotype was counted many times. CDR3 DNA sequence: TGTGCCAGCAGTATTTCGATGGGAGGGGCCAACGTCCTGACTTTC. Amino acids: CASSISMGGANVLTF. This chain connects TRBV27 to TRBJ2-6, with D hard to call. Germline V CDR1 and CDR2: MNHEY, SMNVEV (reference sequence). CDR3 size: 15 residues. V lost 5 bases, J lost 4 bases, and 12 bases lay in between.

This clonotype was observed many times. The V call is TRBV20-1, the J call TRBJ1-1; D is perhaps TRBD1 (5 bases). The CDR3 is 13 amino acids. Germline lookup yields CDR1 DFQATT and CDR2 SNEGSKA (reference sequence). V shed 3 bases and J shed 3 bases, with 11 bases lying between them. Written as DNA, the CDR3 is TGCAGTGCTAGCGGGGGGAGAGACACTGAAGCTTTCTTT. It codes for CSASGGRDTEAFF.

This clonotype was seen a handful of times. V gene TRBV6-1 combines with J gene TRBJ2-5; 7 positions agree with TRBD2. The trim removed 5 bases at V and 1 base at J, leaving 10 bases unmatched. CDR1 is MNHNS, CDR2 SASEGT, per germline. The CDR3 is 16 amino acids. The CDR3 nucleotides read TGTGCCAGCAGTCGATTTTATAGCGGGTTCCAAGAGACCCAGTACTTC. Its translation is CASSRFYSGFQETQYF.